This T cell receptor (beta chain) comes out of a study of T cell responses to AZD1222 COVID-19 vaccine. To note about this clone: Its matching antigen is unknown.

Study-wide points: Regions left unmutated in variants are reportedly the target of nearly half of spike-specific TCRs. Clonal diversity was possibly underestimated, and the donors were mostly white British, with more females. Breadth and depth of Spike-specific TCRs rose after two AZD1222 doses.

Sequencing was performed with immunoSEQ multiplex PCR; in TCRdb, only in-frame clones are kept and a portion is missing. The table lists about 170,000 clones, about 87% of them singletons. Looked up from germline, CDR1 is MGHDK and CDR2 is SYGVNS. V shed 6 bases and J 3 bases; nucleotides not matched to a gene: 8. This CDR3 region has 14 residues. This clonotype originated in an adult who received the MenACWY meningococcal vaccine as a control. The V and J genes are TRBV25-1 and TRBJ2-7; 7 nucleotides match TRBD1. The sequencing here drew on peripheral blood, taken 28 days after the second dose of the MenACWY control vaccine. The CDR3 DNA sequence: TGTGCCAGCAGCCCTGACAGGGACCACTACGAGCAGTACTTC. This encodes CASSPDRDHYEQYF.